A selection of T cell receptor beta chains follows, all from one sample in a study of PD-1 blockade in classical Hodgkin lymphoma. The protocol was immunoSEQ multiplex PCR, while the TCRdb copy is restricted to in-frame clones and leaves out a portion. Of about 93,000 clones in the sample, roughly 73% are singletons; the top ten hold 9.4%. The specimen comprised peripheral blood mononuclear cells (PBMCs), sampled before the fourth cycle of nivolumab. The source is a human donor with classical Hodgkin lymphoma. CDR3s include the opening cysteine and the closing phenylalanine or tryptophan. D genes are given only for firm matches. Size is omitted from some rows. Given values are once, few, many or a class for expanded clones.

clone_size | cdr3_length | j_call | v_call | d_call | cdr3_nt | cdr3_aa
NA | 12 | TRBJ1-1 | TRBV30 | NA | TGTGCCTGGAGTGTACGCCTAACTGAAGCTTTCTTT | CAWSVRLTEAFF
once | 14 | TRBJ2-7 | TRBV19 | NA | TGTGCCAGTAGGCCAGGGTCCCCCGCCTACGAGCAGTACTTC | CASRPGSPAYEQYF
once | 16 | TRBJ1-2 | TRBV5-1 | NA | TGCGCCAGCAGCTTGGTGGTCGTTGGAGGACTCTATGGCTACACCTTC | CASSLVVVGGLYGYTF
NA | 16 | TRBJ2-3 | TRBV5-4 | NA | TGTGCCAGCAGCTTGGCCCTAGGGGGGGGCACAGATACGCAGTATTTT | CASSLALGGGTDTQYF
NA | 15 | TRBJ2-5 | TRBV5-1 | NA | TGCGCCAGCAGCTTCGATGGGGACCCTCAAGAGACCCAGTACTTC | CASSFDGDPQETQYF
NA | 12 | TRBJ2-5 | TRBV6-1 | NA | TGTGCCGGCGGGACAGCTCAAGAGACCCAGTACTTC | CAGGTAQETQYF
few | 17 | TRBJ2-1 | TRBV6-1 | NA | TGTGCCAGCAGTGAACAAGTGGGAGCGAGCTCCTACAATGAGCAGTTCTTC | CASSEQVGASSYNEQFF
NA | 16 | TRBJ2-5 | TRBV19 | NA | TGTGCCAGTAGTATAGATCGGGGCTATTGGAAAGAGACCCAGTACTTC | CASSIDRGYWKETQYF
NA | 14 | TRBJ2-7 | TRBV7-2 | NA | TGTGCCAGCAGCCTCCGGCGAGGCCAGCACGAGCAGTACTTC | CASSLRRGQHEQYF
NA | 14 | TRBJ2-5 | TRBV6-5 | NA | TGTGCCAGCAGGCCCTGGGGGGCAGGGGAGACCCAGTACTTC | CASRPWGAGETQYF
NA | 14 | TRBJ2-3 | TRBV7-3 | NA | TGTGCCAGCAGCCCCCTGAGCCGGACGGATACGCAGTATTTT | CASSPLSRTDTQYF
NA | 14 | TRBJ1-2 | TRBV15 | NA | TGTGCCACCAGCAGAGACGGGGAGAACTATGGCTACACCTTC | CATSRDGENYGYTF
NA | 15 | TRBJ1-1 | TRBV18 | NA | TGTGCCAGCTCTCCCGGGGGGGGCTCTGTGACTGAAGCTTTCTTT | CASSPGGGSVTEAFF
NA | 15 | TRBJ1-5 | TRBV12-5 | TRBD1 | TGTGCTAGTGGTTCGGGACAGTCTAGCAATCAGCCCCAGCATTTT | CASGSGQSSNQPQHF
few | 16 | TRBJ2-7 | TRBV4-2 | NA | TGTGCCAGCAGCCAAGTTGGGGGGAACGGGGGAAACGAGCAGTACTTC | CASSQVGGNGGNEQYF
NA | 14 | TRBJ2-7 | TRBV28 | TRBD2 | TGTGCCAGCAGTCCAAGACTAGCTCGGTACGAGCAGTACTTC | CASSPRLARYEQYF
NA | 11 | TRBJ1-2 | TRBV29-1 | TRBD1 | TGCAGCGCTGGACAGGTACTTGGCTACACCTTC | CSAGQVLGYTF
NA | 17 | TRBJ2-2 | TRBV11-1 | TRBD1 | TGTGCCAGCAGCTTAGTTCCCCGGGACAGGGGCACCGGGGAGCTGTTTTTT | CASSLVPRDRGTGELFF
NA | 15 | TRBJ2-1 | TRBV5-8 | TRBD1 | TGTGCCAGCAGCGCCCGGACAGGGGCCTACAATGAGCAGTTCTTC | CASSARTGAYNEQFF
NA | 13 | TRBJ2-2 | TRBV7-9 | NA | TGTGCCAGCACCGCAGAGCGCACCGGGGAGCTGTTTTTT | CASTAERTGELFF
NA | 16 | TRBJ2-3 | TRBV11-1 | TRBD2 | TGTGCCAGCAGCTCCCGAGCGGGAGTCAGCACAGATACGCAGTATTTT | CASSSRAGVSTDTQYF
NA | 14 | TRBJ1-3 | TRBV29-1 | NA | TGCAGCGTGGAGGACGTTAGCTCTGGAAACACCATATATTTT | CSVEDVSSGNTIYF
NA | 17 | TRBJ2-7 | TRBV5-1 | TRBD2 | TGCGCCAGCAGCCCAATATATACTAGCGGGAACCACTACGAGCAGTACTTC | CASSPIYTSGNHYEQYF
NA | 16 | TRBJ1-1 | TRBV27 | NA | TGTGCCAGCAGTCCGGACCTTAACCTGGGGAACACTGAAGCTTTCTTT | CASSPDLNLGNTEAFF
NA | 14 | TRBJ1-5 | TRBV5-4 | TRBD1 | TGTGCCAGCAGCCTACAGGGGGGGAATCAGCCCCAGCATTTT | CASSLQGGNQPQHF
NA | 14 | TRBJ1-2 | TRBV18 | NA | TGTGCCAGCTCACCAACGGCGACGAACTATGGCTACACCTTC | CASSPTATNYGYTF
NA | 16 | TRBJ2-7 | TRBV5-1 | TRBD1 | TGCGCCAGCAGCTTGGATTCATGGGACAGGGGGCCCGAGCAGTACTTC | CASSLDSWDRGPEQYF
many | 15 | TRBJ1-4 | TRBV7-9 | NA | TGTGCCAGCAGCTTACAGGGTGGGTTTAATGAAAAACTGTTTTTT | CASSLQGGFNEKLFF
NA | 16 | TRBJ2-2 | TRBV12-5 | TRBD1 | TGTGCTAGTGGTTTGGTACCAGGGGGCATCACCGGGGAGCTGTTTTTT | CASGLVPGGITGELFF
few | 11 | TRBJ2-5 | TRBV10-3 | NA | TGTGCCATCAGTAATATAGCGACCCAGTACTTC | CAISNIATQYF
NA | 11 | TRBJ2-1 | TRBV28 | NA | TGTGCCAGCAGTTTTAGGACCGCTAAGTTCTTC | CASSFRTAKFF
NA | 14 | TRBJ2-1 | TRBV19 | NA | TGTGCCAGTAGTATAAATTTGGTTTTCGATGAGCAGTTCTTC | CASSINLVFDEQFF
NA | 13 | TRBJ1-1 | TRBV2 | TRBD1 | TGTGCCAGCAGCGGGACAGGAGTCACTGAAGCTTTCTTT | CASSGTGVTEAFF
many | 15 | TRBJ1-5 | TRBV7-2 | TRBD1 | TGTGCCAGCAGCTTAAAGACAGGGGACAATCAGCCCCAGCATTTT | CASSLKTGDNQPQHF
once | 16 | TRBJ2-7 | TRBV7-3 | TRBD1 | TGTGCCAGCAGCTTAACATCCGGGACAGGGATGGGCGAGCAGTACTTC | CASSLTSGTGMGEQYF
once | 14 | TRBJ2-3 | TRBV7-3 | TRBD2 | TGTGCCAGCAGCCCGAGCGGGGGTAGGGATACGCAGTATTTT | CASSPSGGRDTQYF
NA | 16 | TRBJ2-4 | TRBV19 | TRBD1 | TGTGCCAGTAGTGCGGACAGGGGTTCGGACAAAAACATTCAGTACTTC | CASSADRGSDKNIQYF
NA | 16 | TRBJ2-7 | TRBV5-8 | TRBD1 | TGTGCCAGCAGCATCGGACAGGGGGCGCAATCAGACGAGCAGTACTTC | CASSIGQGAQSDEQYF
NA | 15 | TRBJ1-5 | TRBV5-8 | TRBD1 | TGTGCCAGCAGCCGAGACAGGGCCCCCAATCAGCCCCAGCATTTT | CASSRDRAPNQPQHF
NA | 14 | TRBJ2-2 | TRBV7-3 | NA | TGTGCCAGCAGCCCCAGACTGTTCACCGGGGAGCTGTTTTTT | CASSPRLFTGELFF
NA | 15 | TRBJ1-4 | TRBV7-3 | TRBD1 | TGTGCCAGCAGCTTAACAGGACAGGGCTCTGAAAAACTGTTTTTT | CASSLTGQGSEKLFF
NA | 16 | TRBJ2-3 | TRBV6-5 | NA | TGTGCCAGCAGTTACTCGACTGGCGGGCAGCACGATACGCAGTATTTT | CASSYSTGGQHDTQYF
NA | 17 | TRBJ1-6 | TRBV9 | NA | TGTGCCAGCAGCGCCGTCGGGACAAAAGAGTGGGGATCACCCCTCCACTTT | CASSAVGTKEWGSPLHF
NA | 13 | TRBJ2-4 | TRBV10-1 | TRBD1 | TGCGCCAAAGACGGACAGGGACAAAACATTCAGTACTTC | CAKDGQGQNIQYF
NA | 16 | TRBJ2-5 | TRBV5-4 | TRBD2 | TGTGCCAGCAGCTTGCGACTAGCGGGGGGCCAAGAGACCCAGTACTTC | CASSLRLAGGQETQYF
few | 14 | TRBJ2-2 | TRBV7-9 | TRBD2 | TGTGCCAGCACCGGGGGGACCTTCACCGGGGAGCTGTTTTTT | CASTGGTFTGELFF
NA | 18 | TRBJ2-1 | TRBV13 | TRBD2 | TGTGCCAGCAGCTTTGGACTAGCGGGGGCCAACCTGTACAATGAGCAGTTCTTC | CASSFGLAGANLYNEQFF